These 12 T cell receptor beta chains were sequenced from one sample in a study of graft-versus-host responses after intestinal transplantation. The starting material, graft tissue, was processed to release intraepithelial and lamina propria lymphocytes. Assay: immunoSEQ multiplex PCR; the TCRdb copy retains only in-frame clones and omits some. The data contain approximately 17,000 clones, around 83% of them singletons. The material sequenced was ileum tissue, taken about 80 weeks after intestinal transplantation. The receptors here all came from a human patient who received an intestinal transplant, so some T cells may come from the graft donor.

V and J are TRBV6-5 and TRBJ1-6; D remains unclear. Trimming removed 2 bases from V and 7 bases from J, with 9 bases in between. The CDR3 covers 14 residues. Germline V CDR1 and CDR2: MNHEY, SVGAGI. The CDR3 nucleotides read TGTGCCAGCAGTTACGGCCATTCGAATTCACCCCTCCACTTT. This encodes CASSYGHSNSPLHF.

The chain recombines TRBV5-1 with TRBJ2-2; D not resolved. The CDR3 has 13 residues. Germline V gene lookup returns CDR1 SGHRS and CDR2 YFSETQ. Deletions cut 0 bases from V and 7 bases from J, with 7 bases between. CDR3 nucleotide sequence: TGCGCCAGCAGCTTGGTGGTTGGCGGGGAGCTGTTTTTT. It translates to CASSLVVGGELFF.

The V call is TRBV5-1, the J call TRBJ1-2; D not certain. Germline CDR1 reads SGHRS; CDR2 reads YFSETQ. This CDR3 has 15 residues. V gave up 4 bases and J gave up 6 bases, with 19 bases separating them. The CDR3 reads CASSLGSSPGDGYTF. Here the CDR3 DNA reads TGCGCCAGCAGCCTAGGGAGTTCCCCCGGGGATGGCTACACCTTC.

This chain connects TRBV9 to TRBJ1-1; TRBD1 matches at 7 bases. The CDR3 has 14 amino acids. Germline loops: CDR1 SGDLS, CDR2 YYNGEE. After removal of 0 bases from V and 6 bases from J, the junction contained 5 bases not matched to a gene. CDR3 loop: CASSVEPGGSEAFF. The CDR3 DNA reads TGTGCCAGCAGCGTAGAACCAGGGGGGTCTGAAGCTTTCTTT. The whole variable domain, filled in from reference TRBV9 and TRBJ1-1, reads DSGVTQTPKHLITATGQRVTLRCSPRSGDLSVYWYQQSLDQGLQFLIQYYNGEERAKGNILERFSAQQFPDLHSELNLSSLELGDSALYFCASSVEPGGSEAFFGQGTRLTVV.

This rearrangement joins TRBV27 to TRBJ1-2; 7 bases agree with TRBD1. With V trimmed by 5 bases and J by 1 base, 13 bases remained unmatched. The CDR3 covers 17 residues. Per germline, CDR1 MNHEY and CDR2 SMNVEV (reference sequence). The CDR3 sequence is CASSKRDRDRLNYGYTF. As DNA, the CDR3 is TGTGCCAGCAGTAAAAGGGACCGGGACAGACTTAACTATGGCTACACCTTC.

This clone was found a few times. This rearrangement joins TRBV6-1 to TRBJ1-2; TRBD1 is a possible D gene (6 bases). Germline loops: CDR1 MNHNS, CDR2 SASEGT. CDR3 length: 16 amino acids. The V and J ends lost 2 bases and 5 bases respectively, with 18 bases between them. CDR3 nucleotide sequence: TGTGCCAGCAGTGAACAACAGGGCGCGCACGGATATGGCTACACCTTC. Amino acid sequence: CASSEQQGAHGYGYTF.

V usage is TRBV5-1 and J usage is TRBJ1-6; TRBD1 matches 8 bases. Germline values: CDR1 SGHRS, CDR2 YFSETQ. Losses at the gene ends were 4 bases for V and 9 bases for J; bases not matched to a gene: 12. The CDR3 loop spans 16 amino acids. The CDR3, as DNA: TGCGCCAGCAGCCTCATCCAGGGGGCGACGGGTTCACCCCTCCACTTT. Its protein is CASSLIQGATGSPLHF.

The V gene is TRBV7-6, the J gene TRBJ1-5; perhaps TRBD1 as D (6 bases). The CDR3 contains 15 residues. V lost 5 bases to trimming and J lost 0 bases, with 11 bases between them. CDR1 and CDR2 (germline): SGHVS, FNYEAQ. The CDR3 DNA sequence: TGTGCCAGCAGCCCAGGGGTTGGTAGCAATCAGCCCCAGCATTTT. The encoded protein is CASSPGVGSNQPQHF. The full variable domain, completed using reference TRBV7-6 and TRBJ1-5, is GAGVSQSPRYKVTKRGQDVALRCDPISGHVSLYWYRQALGQGPEFLTYFNYEAQQDKSGLPNDRFSAERPEGSISTLTIQRTEQRDSAMYRCASSPGVGSNQPQHFGDGTRLSIL.

This clone was seen just once. J is TRBJ2-7 and V is TRBV7-7, with D perhaps matching TRBD2 (5 bases). CDR1 and CDR2 from the germline V gene are SSHAT and FNYEAQ (reference sequence). V was trimmed by 2 bases and J by 0 bases, leaving 8 bases between them. CDR3 length: 14 amino acids. The CDR3, as DNA: TGTGCCAGCAGCTTAAAGAGGGACTCCTACGAGCAGTACTTC. Amino acid sequence: CASSLKRDSYEQYF.

This clone was found once. The chain carries TRBV5-1 and TRBJ2-7; D perhaps matches TRBD1 (5 bases). V lost 4 bases and J 0 bases, leaving 11 bases between the germline ends. The CDR3 extends over 14 amino acids. Per germline, CDR1 SGHRS and CDR2 YFSETQ. DNA of the CDR3: TGCGCCAGCAGCAAGGACACCAGCTCCTACGAGCAGTACTTC. Amino acids: CASSKDTSSYEQYF.

Relative to its sample, this clone is large. The chain combines TRBV6-1 with TRBJ1-2; TRBD1 matches 7 bases. CDR3 length: 13 residues. CDR1 is MNHNS, CDR2 SASEGT, per germline. V lost 6 bases and J lost 8; bases outside the gene matches: 9. In DNA, the CDR3 is TGTGCCAGCAGAACAACAGGGGACCGAGGCTACACCTTC. Its translation is CASRTTGDRGYTF.

This clone showed up just once. The chain couples TRBV9 to TRBJ2-3, with D possibly called TRBD1 or TRBD2 (5 bases each). Germline-derived CDR1 and CDR2 are SGDLS and YYNGEE. V gave up 10 bases and J gave up 2 bases, with 17 bases separating them. CDR3 size: 14 residues. DNA of the CDR3: TGTGCCGCAGGGTCCGGGACGGACACAGATACGCAGTATTTT. Translation gives CAAGSGTDTDTQYF.